The rows below give T cell receptor beta chains drawn from one sample of a study of CD8 T cells in ankylosing spondylitis. Each CDR3 protein is one row after TCRdb ran MiXCR on the 5' RACE reads. The sample carries around 490,000 distinct CDR3 sequences, about 5.2% recorded once. Sequencing used blood, either unsorted or a sorted T cell fraction (not recorded which). These receptors were collected from a male donor with ankylosing spondylitis. Both conserved end residues are part of each CDR3. D genes are given only for firm matches. Expanded clones get a size class; other rows say once, few or many, or leave the size out.

V: TRBV4-3
J: TRBJ1-4
size: many
D: NA
CDR3: CASTRDRREKLFF
DNA: TGCGCCAGCACCCGGGACCGGAGGGAAAAACTGTTTTTT

V: TRBV20-1
J: TRBJ2-7
size: many
D: TRBD1
CDR3: CSARVGQGDSYEQYF
DNA: TGCAGTGCTAGAGTGGGACAGGGAGATTCCTACGAGCAGTACTTC

V: TRBV15
J: TRBJ2-7
size: many
D: NA
CDR3: CATSRDRFYEQYF
DNA: TGTGCCACCAGCAGAGACAGGTTCTACGAGCAGTACTTC

V: TRBV10-1
J: TRBJ2-7
size: NA
D: TRBD2
CDR3: CASSEYRREGHEQYF
DNA: TGCGCCAGCAGTGAGTACCGGCGGGAGGGCCACGAGCAGTACTTC

V: TRBV29-1
J: TRBJ1-4
size: many
D: TRBD1
CDR3: CSVSEDRGTGHEKLFF
DNA: TGCAGCGTTTCAGAAGATAGGGGGACAGGACATGAAAAACTGTTTTTT

V: TRBV10-3
J: TRBJ1-2
size: many
D: NA
CDR3: CAISESTGEGYYGYTF
DNA: TGTGCCATCAGTGAGTCGACGGGTGAGGGTTACTATGGCTACACCTTC

V: TRBV7-9
J: TRBJ1-5
size: many
D: NA
CDR3: CASSSKLSNQPQHF
DNA: TGTGCCAGCAGCTCCAAGCTTAGCAATCAGCCCCAGCATTTT

V: TRBV7-9
J: TRBJ1-1
size: many
D: NA
CDR3: CASDEGMNTEAFF
DNA: TGTGCCAGCGATGAGGGGATGAACACTGAAGCTTTCTTT

V: TRBV9
J: TRBJ2-2
size: many
D: TRBD1
CDR3: CASSVTGGSGELFF
DNA: TGTGCCAGCAGCGTAACAGGGGGTTCCGGGGAGCTGTTTTTT

V: TRBV18
J: TRBJ2-5
size: few
D: TRBD1
CDR3: CASSPSGQGGETQYF
DNA: TGTGCCAGCTCACCCTCGGGACAGGGAGGAGAGACCCAGTACTTC

V: TRBV11-3
J: TRBJ1-1
size: NA
D: NA
CDR3: CASSLVFYRMNTEAFF
DNA: TGTGCCAGCAGCTTAGTATTTTATCGCATGAACACTGAAGCTTTCTTT

V: TRBV29-1
J: TRBJ2-7
size: many
D: NA
CDR3: CSVALQGRTGEQYF
DNA: TGCAGCGTTGCGCTACAGGGCAGGACTGGGGAGCAGTACTTC

V: TRBV7-2
J: TRBJ2-7
size: many
D: NA
CDR3: CASSPLINEQYF
DNA: TGTGCCAGCAGCCCCTTAATAAACGAGCAGTACTTC

V: TRBV24-1
J: TRBJ2-5
size: NA
D: TRBD1
CDR3: CATSDFDRGGETQYF
DNA: TGTGCCACCAGTGATTTCGACAGGGGAGGAGAGACCCAGTACTTC

V: TRBV5-1
J: TRBJ2-2
size: many
D: NA
CDR3: CASSGAVNTGELFF
DNA: TGCGCCAGCAGCGGGGCAGTGAACACCGGGGAGCTGTTTTTT

V: TRBV20-1
J: TRBJ2-7
size: many
D: TRBD1
CDR3: CSARAPGQGDYEQYF
DNA: TGCAGTGCTAGAGCACCGGGACAGGGGGATTACGAGCAGTACTTC

V: TRBV29-1
J: TRBJ2-2
size: many
D: NA
CDR3: CSVNREGSTGELFF
DNA: TGCAGCGTTAACAGGGAAGGTTCCACCGGGGAGCTGTTTTTT

V: TRBV5-6
J: TRBJ2-7
size: many
D: NA
CDR3: CASSFEGREQYF
DNA: TGTGCCAGCAGCTTCGAGGGAAGGGAGCAGTACTTC

V: TRBV5-1
J: TRBJ2-1
size: NA
D: NA
CDR3: CASSWNRRNEQFF
DNA: TGCGCCAGCAGCTGGAACAGGAGAAATGAGCAGTTCTTC

V: TRBV4-2
J: TRBJ2-5
size: NA
D: TRBD1
CDR3: CASSQGSGGEPETQYF
DNA: TGTGCCAGCAGCCAAGGGTCAGGGGGTGAACCCGAGACCCAGTACTTC

V: TRBV5-1
J: TRBJ1-1
size: many
D: NA
CDR3: CASSLTGGSYSNTEAFF
DNA: TGCGCCAGCAGCTTGACTGGCGGTTCTTATTCGAACACTGAAGCTTTCTTT

V: TRBV24-1
J: TRBJ2-1
size: many
D: NA
CDR3: CATSDQGADFGEQFF
DNA: TGTGCCACCAGTGATCAAGGAGCGGATTTCGGTGAGCAGTTCTTC

V: TRBV9
J: TRBJ2-1
size: many
D: TRBD1
CDR3: CASSVRQGVRNEQFF
DNA: TGTGCCAGCAGCGTCCGACAGGGGGTAAGGAATGAGCAGTTCTTC

V: TRBV20-1
J: TRBJ2-5
size: NA
D: NA
CDR3: CSARVSGRGGPWETQYF
DNA: TGCAGTGCTAGAGTCTCGGGTAGGGGGGGGCCATGGGAGACCCAGTACTTC

V: TRBV5-1
J: TRBJ2-1
size: many
D: NA
CDR3: CASSFRTSINSYNEQFF
DNA: TGCGCCAGCAGCTTCAGAACTAGCATAAACTCCTACAATGAGCAGTTCTTC

V: TRBV10-3
J: TRBJ2-3
size: many
D: NA
CDR3: CAISFSSSTDTQYF
DNA: TGTGCCATCAGTTTTTCATCAAGCACAGATACGCAGTATTTT

V: TRBV7-2
J: TRBJ2-4
size: NA
D: NA
CDR3: CASSPGRVRNIQYF
DNA: TGTGCCAGCAGCCCCGGCAGGGTTCGAAACATTCAGTACTTC